The rows below give T cell receptor beta chains drawn from one sample of a study of Ad26.COV2.S vaccination and SARS-CoV-2 variants. Repertoires were generated with immunoSEQ multiplex PCR, while TCRdb's copy carries only in-frame clones and drops some. This sample has approximately 280,000 clones; about 89% occur once, and the top ten carry under 4%. Sequenced here: peripheral blood, sampled in a trial of Ad26.COV2.S vaccine versus placebo. Every receptor here comes from a person aged 18 to 65 who received the Ad26.COV2.S COVID-19 vaccine or a placebo. Each CDR3 is given without its conserved first and last residue.

v_call	cdr3_aa
TRBV5-1	ASSSDRGSTEAF
TRBV5-1	ASSLGLAGGRFYEQY
TRBV4-1	ASSRGTGGAYEQY
TRBV5-1	ASSSRTGAYNEQF
TRBV6-5	ASSYSSGQGVYEQY
TRBV2	ASSEMRGIVRSSPLH
TRBV9	ASATQGANTGELF
TRBV3-1/TRBV3-2	ASSNRQAEAF
TRBV3-1/TRBV3-2	ASSLTGIRNTGELF
TRBV2	ASSGREEKLF
TRBV5-8	ASGRVGGYYEQY
TRBV4-1	ASSQDLVRVERPEAF
TRBV12-5	ASGLGTASGNTIY
TRBV14	ASSTTGFFGNTIY
TRBV7-9	ASSFSASEAF
TRBV5-1	ASSFTGYAEAF
TRBV6-5	ASSPLGNTEAF
TRBV5-1	ASSLLGHTEAF
TRBV7-6	ASSLGDGSAYEQY
TRBV5-1	ASSLARGYSDDTEAF
TRBV4-1	ASSQGTDIY
TRBV15	ATSREGAAGNTIY
TRBV5-1	ASSLYWTPNTGELF
TRBV10-2	ASSEATTGNNSPLH
TRBV2	ASSVGLDTQY
TRBV2	ASSADRGFNYGYT
TRBV5-1	ASSWEQGNTDTQY
TRBV2	ASSEDTYEQY
TRBV11-2	ASSLGTRDEQF
TRBV27	ASSLYGDGANYGYT
TRBV7-9	ASSPLGDSGGYT
TRBV9	ASSANHEGYT
TRBV6-2/TRBV6-3	ASSTNNRGAYSNQPQH
TRBV2	ASRKGQGLNSPLH
TRBV7-2	ASSVDPGTSRYNEQF